This T cell receptor beta chain is from a study of blood T cell repertoires in COVID-19. Study-wide context: Samples came from the United States, Italy and Spain, spanning acute and convalescent COVID-19.

This CDR3 comprises 16 residues. The J segment lost 2 bases and the V segment lost 5 bases, leaving 6 bases of the junction unmatched. Germline values: CDR1 SGHAT, CDR2 FQNNGV. Only a few counts were recorded for this clone. The protocol was immunoSEQ multiplex PCR, while the TCRdb copy is restricted to in-frame clones and leaves out a portion. The table has about 170,000 clones, roughly 80% seen once; the top ten hold approximately 12%. Membership in each cohort depended on participant-reported clinical history. The rearrangement links TRBV11-2 to TRBJ2-1, with 10 nucleotides matching TRBD2. This TCR was recovered from a man in his fifties or sixties who had recovered from COVID-19. Sequenced: PBMCs or T cells enriched from blood (not recorded which). CDR3 sequence (DNA): TGTGCCAGCAGCCTTAGAGCGGGGGGGACCTACAATGAGCAGTTCTTC. Translated, it gives CASSLRAGGTYNEQFF. Drawing the rest from reference TRBV11-2 and TRBJ2-1, the complete variable domain is EAGVAQSPRYKIIEKRQSVAFWCNPISGHATLYWYQQILGQGPKLLIQFQNNGVVDDSQLPKDRFSAERLKGVDSTLKIQPAKLEDSAVYLCASSLRAGGTYNEQFFGPGTRLTVL.